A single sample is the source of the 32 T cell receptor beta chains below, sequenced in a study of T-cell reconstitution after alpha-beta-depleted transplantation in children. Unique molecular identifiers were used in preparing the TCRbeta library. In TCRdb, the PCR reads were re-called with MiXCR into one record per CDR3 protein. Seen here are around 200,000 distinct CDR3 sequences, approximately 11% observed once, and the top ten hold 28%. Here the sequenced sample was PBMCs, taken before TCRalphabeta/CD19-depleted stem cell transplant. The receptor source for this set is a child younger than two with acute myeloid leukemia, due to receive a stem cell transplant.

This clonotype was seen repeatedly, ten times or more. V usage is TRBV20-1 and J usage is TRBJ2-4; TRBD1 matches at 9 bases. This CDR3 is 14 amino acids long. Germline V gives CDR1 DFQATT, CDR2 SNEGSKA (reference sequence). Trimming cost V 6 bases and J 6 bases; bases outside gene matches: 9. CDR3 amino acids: CSAVIGTGPNIQYF. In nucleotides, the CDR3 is TGCAGTGCAGTTATCGGGACAGGGCCAAACATTCAGTACTTC.

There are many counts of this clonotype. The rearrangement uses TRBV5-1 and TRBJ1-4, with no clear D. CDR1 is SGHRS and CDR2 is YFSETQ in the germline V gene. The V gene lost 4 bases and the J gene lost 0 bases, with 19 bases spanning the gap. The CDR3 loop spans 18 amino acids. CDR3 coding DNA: TGCGCCAGCAGCCTTGGTAGTTATAGCCGCGCAACTAATGAAAAACTGTTTTTT. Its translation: CASSLGSYSRATNEKLFF.

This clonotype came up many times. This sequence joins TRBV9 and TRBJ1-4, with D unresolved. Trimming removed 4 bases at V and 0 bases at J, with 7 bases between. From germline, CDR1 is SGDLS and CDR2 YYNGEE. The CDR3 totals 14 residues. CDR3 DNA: TGTGCCAGCAGCTCACTTGCAACTAATGAAAAACTGTTTTTT. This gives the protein CASSSLATNEKLFF.

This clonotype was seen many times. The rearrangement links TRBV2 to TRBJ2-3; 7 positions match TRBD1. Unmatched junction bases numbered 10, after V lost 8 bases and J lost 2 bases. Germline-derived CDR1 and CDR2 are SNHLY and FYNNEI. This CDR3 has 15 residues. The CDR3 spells CASRPGQTVTDTQYF. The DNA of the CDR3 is TGTGCCAGCCGGCCGGGACAGACAGTCACAGATACGCAGTATTTT.

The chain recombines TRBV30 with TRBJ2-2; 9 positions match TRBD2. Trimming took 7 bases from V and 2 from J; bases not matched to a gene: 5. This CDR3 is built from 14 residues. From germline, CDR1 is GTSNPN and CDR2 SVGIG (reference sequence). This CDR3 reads CASSSGINTGELFF. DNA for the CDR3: TGTGCCTCCTCTAGCGGGATTAACACCGGGGAGCTGTTTTTT.

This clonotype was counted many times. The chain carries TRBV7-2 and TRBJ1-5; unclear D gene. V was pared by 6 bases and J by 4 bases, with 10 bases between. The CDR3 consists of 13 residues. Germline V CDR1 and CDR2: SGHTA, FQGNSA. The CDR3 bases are TGTGCCAGCAGTTTACGGGGAAATCAGCCCCAGCATTTT. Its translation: CASSLRGNQPQHF.

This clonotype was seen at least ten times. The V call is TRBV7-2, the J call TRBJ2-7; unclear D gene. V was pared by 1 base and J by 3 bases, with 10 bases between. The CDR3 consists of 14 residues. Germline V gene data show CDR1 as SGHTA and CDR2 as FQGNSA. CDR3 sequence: CASSLVYKDYEQYF. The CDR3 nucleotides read TGTGCCAGCAGCTTAGTGTATAAGGACTACGAGCAGTACTTC.

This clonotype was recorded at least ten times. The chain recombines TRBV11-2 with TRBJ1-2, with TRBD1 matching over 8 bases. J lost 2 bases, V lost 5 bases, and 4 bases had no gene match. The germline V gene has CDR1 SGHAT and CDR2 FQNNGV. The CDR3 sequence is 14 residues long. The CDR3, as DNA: TGTGCCAGCAGCCCCGGGACAGGAAACTATGGCTACACCTTC. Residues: CASSPGTGNYGYTF.

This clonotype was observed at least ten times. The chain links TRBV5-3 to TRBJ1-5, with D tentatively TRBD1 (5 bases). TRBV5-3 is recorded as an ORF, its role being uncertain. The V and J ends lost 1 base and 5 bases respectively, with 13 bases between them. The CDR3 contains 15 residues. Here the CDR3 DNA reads TGTGCCAGAAGCTTGTCCGGGGCGGTTCATCAGCCCCAGCATTTT. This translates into CARSLSGAVHQPQHF.

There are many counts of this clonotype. CDR3 nucleotides: TGCGCCAGCAGCGGCGGACAGGGAACGAATGAAGCTTTCTTT. Its translation: CASSGGQGTNEAFF. This sequence joins TRBV5-1 and TRBJ1-1; 8 bases fit TRBD1. The CDR3 extends over 14 amino acids. Germline CDR1 reads SGHRS; CDR2 reads YFSETQ. The V segment lost 4 bases and the J segment 7 bases; nucleotides outside the gene matches: 9.

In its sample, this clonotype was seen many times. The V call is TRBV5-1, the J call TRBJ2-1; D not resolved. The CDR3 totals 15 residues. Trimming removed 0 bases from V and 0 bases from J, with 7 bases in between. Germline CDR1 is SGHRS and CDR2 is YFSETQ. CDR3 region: CASSLERSSYNEQFF. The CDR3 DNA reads TGCGCCAGCAGCTTGGAAAGAAGCTCCTACAATGAGCAGTTCTTC. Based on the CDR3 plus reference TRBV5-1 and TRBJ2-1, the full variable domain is KAGVTQTPRYLIKTRGQQVTLSCSPISGHRSVSWYQQTPGQGLQFLFEYFSETQRNKGNFPGRFSGRQFSNSRSEMNVSTLELGDSALYLCASSLERSSYNEQFFGPGTRLTVL.

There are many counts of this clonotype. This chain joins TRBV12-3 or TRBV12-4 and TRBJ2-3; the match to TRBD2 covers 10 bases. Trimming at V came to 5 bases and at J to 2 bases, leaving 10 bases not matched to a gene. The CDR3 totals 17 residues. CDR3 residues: CASSLDRGTSDTDTQYF. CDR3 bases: TGTGCCAGCAGTCTGGACCGGGGGACTAGCGACACAGATACGCAGTATTTT.

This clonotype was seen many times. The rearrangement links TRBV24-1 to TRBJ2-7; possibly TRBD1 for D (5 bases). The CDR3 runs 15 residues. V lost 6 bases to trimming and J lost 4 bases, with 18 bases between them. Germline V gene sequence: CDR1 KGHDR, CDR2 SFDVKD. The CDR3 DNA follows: TGTGCCACCAGTCCCACCGAAGGGGCTTTTTACGAGCAGTACTTC. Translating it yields CATSPTEGAFYEQYF.

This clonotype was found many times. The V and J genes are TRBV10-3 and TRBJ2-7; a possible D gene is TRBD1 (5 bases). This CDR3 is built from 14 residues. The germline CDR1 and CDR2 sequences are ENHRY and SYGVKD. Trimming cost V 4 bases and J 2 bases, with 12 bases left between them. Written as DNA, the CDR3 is TGTGCCATCAGTGTTCGAGACAGACCCTACGAGCAGTACTTC. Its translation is CAISVRDRPYEQYF.

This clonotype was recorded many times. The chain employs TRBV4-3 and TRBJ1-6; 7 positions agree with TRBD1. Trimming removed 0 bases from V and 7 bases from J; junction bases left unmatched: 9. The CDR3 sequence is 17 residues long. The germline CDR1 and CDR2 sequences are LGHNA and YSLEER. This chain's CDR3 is CASSQELVTGQNSPLHF. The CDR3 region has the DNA TGCGCCAGCAGCCAAGAGTTGGTGACAGGGCAAAATTCACCCCTCCACTTT.

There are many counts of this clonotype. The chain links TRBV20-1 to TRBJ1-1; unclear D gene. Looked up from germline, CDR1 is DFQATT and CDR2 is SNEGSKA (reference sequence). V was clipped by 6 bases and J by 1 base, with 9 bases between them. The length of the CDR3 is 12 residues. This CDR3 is CSATYQNTEAFF. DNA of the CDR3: TGCAGTGCCACGTACCAGAACACTGAAGCTTTCTTT.

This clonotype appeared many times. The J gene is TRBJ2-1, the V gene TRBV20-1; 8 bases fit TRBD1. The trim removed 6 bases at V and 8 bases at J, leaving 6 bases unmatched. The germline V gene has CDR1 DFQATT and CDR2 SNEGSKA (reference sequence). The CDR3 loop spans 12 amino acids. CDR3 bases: TGCAGTGCCGACAGGGGTTTTGATGAGCAGTTCTTC. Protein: CSADRGFDEQFF.

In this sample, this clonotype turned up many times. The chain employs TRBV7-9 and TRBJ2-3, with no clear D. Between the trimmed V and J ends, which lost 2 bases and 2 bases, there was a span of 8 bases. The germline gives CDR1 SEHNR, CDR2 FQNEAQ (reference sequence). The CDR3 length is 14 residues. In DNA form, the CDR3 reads TGTGCCAGCAGCTTATTACCTAACACAGATACGCAGTATTTT. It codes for CASSLLPNTDTQYF.

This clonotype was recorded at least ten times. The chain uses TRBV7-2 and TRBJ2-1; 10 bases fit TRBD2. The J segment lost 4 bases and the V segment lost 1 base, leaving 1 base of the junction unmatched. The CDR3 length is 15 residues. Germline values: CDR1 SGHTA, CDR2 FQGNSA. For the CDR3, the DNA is TGTGCCAGCAGCTTAGTGACTAGCGGGTACAATGAGCAGTTCTTC. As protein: CASSLVTSGYNEQFF.

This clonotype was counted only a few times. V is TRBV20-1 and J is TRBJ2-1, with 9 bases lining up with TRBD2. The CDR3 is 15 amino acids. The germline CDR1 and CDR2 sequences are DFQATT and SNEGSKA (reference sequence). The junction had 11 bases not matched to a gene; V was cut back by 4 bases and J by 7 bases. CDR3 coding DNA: TGCAGTGCTATAGGGCGGCGGGGGGGCCAGAATGAGCAGTTCTTC. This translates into CSAIGRRGGQNEQFF.

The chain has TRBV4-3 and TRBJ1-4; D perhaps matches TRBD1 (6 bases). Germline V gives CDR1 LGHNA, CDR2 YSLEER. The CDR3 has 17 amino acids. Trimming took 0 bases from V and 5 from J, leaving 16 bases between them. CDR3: CASSQDIGRGLNEKLFF. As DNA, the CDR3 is TGCGCCAGCAGCCAAGATATCGGCAGGGGACTAAATGAAAAACTGTTTTTT.

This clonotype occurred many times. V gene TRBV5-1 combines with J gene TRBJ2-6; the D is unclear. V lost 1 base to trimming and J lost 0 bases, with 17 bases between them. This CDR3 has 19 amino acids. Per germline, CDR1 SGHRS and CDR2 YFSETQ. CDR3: CASSLYFADPSSGANVLTF. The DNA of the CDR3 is TGCGCCAGCAGCTTGTATTTTGCAGACCCGAGCTCTGGGGCCAACGTCCTGACTTTC. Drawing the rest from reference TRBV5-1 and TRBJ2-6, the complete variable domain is KAGVTQTPRYLIKTRGQQVTLSCSPISGHRSVSWYQQTPGQGLQFLFEYFSETQRNKGNFPGRFSGRQFSNSRSEMNVSTLELGDSALYLCASSLYFADPSSGANVLTFGAGSRLTVL.

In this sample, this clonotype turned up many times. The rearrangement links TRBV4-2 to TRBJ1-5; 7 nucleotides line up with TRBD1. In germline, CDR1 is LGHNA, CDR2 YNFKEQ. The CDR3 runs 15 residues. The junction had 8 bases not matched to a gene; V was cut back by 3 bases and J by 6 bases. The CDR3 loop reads CASSQREGAGQPQHF. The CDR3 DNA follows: TGTGCCAGCAGCCAGAGGGAGGGGGCTGGTCAGCCCCAGCATTTT.

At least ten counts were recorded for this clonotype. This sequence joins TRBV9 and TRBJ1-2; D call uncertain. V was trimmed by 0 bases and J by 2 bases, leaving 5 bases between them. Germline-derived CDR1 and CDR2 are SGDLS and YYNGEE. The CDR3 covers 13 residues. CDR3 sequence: CASSVEQNYGYTF. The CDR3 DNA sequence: TGTGCCAGCAGCGTAGAACAGAACTATGGCTACACCTTC.

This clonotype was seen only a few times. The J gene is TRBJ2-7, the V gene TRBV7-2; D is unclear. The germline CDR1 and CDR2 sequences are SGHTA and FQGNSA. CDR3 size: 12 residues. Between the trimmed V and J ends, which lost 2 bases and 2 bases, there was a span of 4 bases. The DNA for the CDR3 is TGTGCCAGCAGCTTATTGACCTACGAGCAGTACTTC. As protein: CASSLLTYEQYF.

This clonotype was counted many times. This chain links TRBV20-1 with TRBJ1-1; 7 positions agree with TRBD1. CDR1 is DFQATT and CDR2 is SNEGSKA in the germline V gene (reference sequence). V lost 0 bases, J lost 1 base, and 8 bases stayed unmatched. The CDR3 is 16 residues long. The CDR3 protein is CSARDPSTGKNTEAFF. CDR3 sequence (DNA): TGCAGTGCTAGAGATCCCTCGACAGGGAAGAACACTGAAGCTTTCTTT.

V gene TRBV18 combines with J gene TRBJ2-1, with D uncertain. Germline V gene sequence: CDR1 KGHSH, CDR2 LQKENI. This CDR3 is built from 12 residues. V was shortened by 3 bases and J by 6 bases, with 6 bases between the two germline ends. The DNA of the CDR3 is TGTGCCAGCTCACCCCAGCGCAATGAGCAGTTCTTC. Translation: CASSPQRNEQFF.

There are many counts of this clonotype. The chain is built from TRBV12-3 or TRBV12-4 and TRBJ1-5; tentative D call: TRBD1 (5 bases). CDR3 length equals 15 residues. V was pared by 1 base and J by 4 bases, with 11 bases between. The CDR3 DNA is TGTGCCAGCAGTTTAGGAGGGACGCTTAATCAGCCCCAGCATTTT. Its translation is CASSLGGTLNQPQHF.

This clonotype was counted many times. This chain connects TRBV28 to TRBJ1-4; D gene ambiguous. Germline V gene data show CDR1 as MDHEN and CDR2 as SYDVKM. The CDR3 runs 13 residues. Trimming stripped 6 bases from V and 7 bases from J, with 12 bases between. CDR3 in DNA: TGTGCCAGCAGGTCCCGTATCGGTGAAAAACTGTTTTTT. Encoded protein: CASRSRIGEKLFF.

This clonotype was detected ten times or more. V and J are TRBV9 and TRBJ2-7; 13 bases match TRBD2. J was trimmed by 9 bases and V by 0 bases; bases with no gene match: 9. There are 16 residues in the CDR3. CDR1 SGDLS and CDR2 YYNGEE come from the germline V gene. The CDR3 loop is CASSVASTSGRAAQYF. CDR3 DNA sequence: TGTGCCAGCAGCGTAGCGTCTACTAGCGGGAGGGCCGCGCAGTACTTC.

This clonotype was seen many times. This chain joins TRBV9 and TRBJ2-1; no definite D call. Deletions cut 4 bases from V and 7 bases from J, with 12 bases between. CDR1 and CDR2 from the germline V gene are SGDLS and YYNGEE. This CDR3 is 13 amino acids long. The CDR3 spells CASSSVDDNEQFF. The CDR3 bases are TGTGCCAGCAGCTCCGTGGACGATAATGAGCAGTTCTTC.

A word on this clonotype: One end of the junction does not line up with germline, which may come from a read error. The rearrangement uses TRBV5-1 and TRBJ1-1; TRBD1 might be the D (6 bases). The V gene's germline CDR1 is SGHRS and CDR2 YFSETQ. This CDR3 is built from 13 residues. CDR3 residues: CGSSLARDTGAFF. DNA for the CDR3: TGCGGCAGCAGCTTGGCCAGGGACACTGGAGCTTTCTTT.